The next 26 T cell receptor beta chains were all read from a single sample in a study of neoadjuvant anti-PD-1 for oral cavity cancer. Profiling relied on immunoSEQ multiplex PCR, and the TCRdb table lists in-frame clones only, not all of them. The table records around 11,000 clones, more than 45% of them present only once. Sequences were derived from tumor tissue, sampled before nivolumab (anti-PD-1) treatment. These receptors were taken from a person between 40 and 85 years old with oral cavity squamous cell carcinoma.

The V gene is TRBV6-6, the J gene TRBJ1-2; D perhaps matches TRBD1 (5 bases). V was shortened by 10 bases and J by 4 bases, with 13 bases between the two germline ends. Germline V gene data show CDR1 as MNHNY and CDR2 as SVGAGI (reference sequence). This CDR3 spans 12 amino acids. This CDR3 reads CATKPGGYGYTF. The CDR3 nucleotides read TGTGCCACCAAGCCCGGGGGCTATGGCTACACCTTC.

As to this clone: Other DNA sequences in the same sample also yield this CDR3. Here the CDR3 DNA reads TGTGCCAGCAGCCCACCGGCGGGGGGCGGAGATACGCAGTATTTT. This gives the protein CASSPPAGGGDTQYF. This sequence joins TRBV7-2 and TRBJ2-3; 8 bases line up with TRBD2. The junction had 9 bases not matched to a gene; V was cut back by 5 bases and J by 5 bases. The CDR3 is made up of 15 amino acids. Germline values: CDR1 SGHTA, CDR2 FQGNSA.

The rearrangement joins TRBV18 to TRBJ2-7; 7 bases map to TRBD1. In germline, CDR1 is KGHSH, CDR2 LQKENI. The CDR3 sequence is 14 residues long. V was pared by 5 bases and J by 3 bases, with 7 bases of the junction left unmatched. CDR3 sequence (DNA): TGTGCCAGCTCAACTCGACAGGGCTTCTACGAGCAGTACTTC. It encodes CASSTRQGFYEQYF.

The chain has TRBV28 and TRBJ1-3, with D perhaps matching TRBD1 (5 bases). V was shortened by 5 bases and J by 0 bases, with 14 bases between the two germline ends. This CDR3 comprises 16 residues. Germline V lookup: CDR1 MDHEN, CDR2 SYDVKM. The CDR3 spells CASSLGRPFSGNTIYF. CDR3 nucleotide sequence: TGTGCCAGCAGTCTGGGACGGCCTTTCTCTGGAAACACCATATATTTT.

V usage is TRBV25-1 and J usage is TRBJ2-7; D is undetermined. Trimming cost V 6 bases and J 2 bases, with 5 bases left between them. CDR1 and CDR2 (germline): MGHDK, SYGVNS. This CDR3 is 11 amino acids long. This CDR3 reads CASSITYEQYF. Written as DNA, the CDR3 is TGTGCCAGCAGCATTACCTACGAGCAGTACTTC.

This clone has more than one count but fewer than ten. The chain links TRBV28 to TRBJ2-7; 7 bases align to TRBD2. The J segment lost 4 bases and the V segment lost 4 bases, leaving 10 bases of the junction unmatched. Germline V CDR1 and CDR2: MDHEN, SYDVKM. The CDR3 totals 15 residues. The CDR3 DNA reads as TGTGCCAGCAGTTCCTTGACTAGCCCACATTACGAGCAGTACTTC. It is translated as CASSSLTSPHYEQYF.

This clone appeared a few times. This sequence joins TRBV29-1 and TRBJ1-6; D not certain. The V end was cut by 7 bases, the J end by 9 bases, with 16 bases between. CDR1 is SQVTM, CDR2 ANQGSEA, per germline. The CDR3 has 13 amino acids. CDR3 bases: TGCAGCGCCACTCCATCCGATGGTTCACCCCTCCACTTT. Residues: CSATPSDGSPLHF.

The CDR3 sequence is CASSYGLAGGPDTGELFF. The CDR3 DNA follows: TGTGCCAGCAGCTACGGACTAGCGGGGGGGCCGGACACCGGGGAGCTGTTTTTT. V gene TRBV7-2 combines with J gene TRBJ2-2, with 15 positions matching TRBD2. Looked up from germline, CDR1 is SGHTA and CDR2 is FQGNSA. Losses at the gene ends were 4 bases for V and 3 bases for J; bases not matched to a gene: 6. The CDR3 sequence is 18 residues long.

CDR3 nucleotide sequence: TGTGCCAGCAGCTACAGGGGGCTAGGGGAAAAACTGTTTTTT. Encoded protein: CASSYRGLGEKLFF. This chain joins TRBV6-1 and TRBJ1-4; 9 bases map to TRBD1. Trimming removed 6 bases from V and 8 bases from J; junction bases left unmatched: 7. Germline V gives CDR1 MNHNS, CDR2 SASEGT. This CDR3 contains 14 residues.

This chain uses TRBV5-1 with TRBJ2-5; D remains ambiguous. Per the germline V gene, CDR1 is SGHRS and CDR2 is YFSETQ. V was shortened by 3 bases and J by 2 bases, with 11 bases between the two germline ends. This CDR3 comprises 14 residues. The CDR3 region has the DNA TGCGCCAGCAGCTCACCGACGGAACAAGAGACCCAGTACTTC. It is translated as CASSSPTEQETQYF.

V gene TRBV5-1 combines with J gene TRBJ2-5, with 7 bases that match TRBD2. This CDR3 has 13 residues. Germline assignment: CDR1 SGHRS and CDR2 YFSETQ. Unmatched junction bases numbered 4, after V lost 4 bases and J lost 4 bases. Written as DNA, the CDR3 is TGCGCCAGCAGCGGGGGGGACTTAGAGACCCAGTACTTC. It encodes CASSGGDLETQYF. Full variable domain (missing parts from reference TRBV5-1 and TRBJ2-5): KAGVTQTPRYLIKTRGQQVTLSCSPISGHRSVSWYQQTPGQGLQFLFEYFSETQRNKGNFPGRFSGRQFSNSRSEMNVSTLELGDSALYLCASSGGDLETQYFGPGTRLLVL.

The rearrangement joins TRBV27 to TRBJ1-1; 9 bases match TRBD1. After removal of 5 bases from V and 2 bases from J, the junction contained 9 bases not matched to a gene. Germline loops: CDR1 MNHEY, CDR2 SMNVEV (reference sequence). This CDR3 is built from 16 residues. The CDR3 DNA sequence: TGTGCCAGCAGTCGGGGGACAGGGAAAATCAACACTGAAGCTTTCTTT. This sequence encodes CASSRGTGKINTEAFF.

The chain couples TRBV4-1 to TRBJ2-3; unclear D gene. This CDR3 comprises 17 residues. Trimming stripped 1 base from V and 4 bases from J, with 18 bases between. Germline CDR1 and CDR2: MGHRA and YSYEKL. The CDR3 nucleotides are TGCGCCAGCAGCCAAGGACCCGGAGACCCTATTGCAGATACGCAGTATTTT. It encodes CASSQGPGDPIADTQYF.

The CDR3 spells CASSFLTLYGYTF. The CDR3, as DNA: TGTGCCAGCAGCTTTCTGACACTATATGGCTACACCTTC. This rearrangement joins TRBV7-2 to TRBJ1-2; no definite D call. Trimming removed 3 bases at V and 5 bases at J, with 10 bases between. CDR3 length equals 13 residues. Germline assignment: CDR1 SGHTA and CDR2 FQGNSA.

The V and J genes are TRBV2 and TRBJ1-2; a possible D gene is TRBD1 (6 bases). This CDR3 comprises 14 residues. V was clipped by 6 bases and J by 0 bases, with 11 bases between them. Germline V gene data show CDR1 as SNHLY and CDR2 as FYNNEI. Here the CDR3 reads CASRRDTTNYGYTF. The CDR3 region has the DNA TGTGCCAGCAGGAGGGACACCACTAACTATGGCTACACCTTC.

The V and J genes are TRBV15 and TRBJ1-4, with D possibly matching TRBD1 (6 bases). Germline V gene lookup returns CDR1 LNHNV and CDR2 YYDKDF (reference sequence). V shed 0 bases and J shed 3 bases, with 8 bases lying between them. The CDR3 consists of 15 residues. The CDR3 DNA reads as TGTGCCACCAGCAGAGAACGGACAGCTAATGAAAAACTGTTTTTT. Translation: CATSRERTANEKLFF.

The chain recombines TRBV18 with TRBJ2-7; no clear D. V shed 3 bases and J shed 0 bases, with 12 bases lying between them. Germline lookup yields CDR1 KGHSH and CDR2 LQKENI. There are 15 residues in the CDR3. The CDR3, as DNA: TGTGCCAGCTCACCCTTGGGTCGAAGCTCCTACGAGCAGTACTTC. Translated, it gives CASSPLGRSSYEQYF.

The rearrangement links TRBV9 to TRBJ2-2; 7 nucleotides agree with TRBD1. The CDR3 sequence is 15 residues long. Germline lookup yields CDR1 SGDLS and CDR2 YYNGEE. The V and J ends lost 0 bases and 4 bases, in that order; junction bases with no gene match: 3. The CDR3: CASSVGGGRTGELFF. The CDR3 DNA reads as TGTGCCAGCAGCGTAGGAGGGGGCCGCACCGGGGAGCTGTTTTTT.

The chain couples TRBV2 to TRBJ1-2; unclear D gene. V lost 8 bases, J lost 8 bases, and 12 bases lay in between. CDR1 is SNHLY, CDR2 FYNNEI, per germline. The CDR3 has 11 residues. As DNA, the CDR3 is TGTGCCAGCTGGCGCACGCAAGGCTACACCTTC. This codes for CASWRTQGYTF.

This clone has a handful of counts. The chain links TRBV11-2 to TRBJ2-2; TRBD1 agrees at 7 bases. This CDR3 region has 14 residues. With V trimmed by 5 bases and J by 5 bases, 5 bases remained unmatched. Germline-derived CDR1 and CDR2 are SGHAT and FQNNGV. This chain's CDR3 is CASSPVRGTGELFF. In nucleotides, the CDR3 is TGTGCCAGCAGCCCGGTCAGGGGGACCGGGGAGCTGTTTTTT. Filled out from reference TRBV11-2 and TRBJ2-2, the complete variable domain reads EAGVAQSPRYKIIEKRQSVAFWCNPISGHATLYWYQQILGQGPKLLIQFQNNGVVDDSQLPKDRFSAERLKGVDSTLKIQPAKLEDSAVYLCASSPVRGTGELFFGEGSRLTVL.

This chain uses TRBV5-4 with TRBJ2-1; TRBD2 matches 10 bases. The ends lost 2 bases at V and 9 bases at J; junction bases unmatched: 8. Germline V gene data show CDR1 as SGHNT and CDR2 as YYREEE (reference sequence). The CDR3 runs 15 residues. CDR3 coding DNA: TGTGCCAGCAGCTTCAGTAGCGGGGGGTTTGGTGAGCAGTTCTTC. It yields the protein CASSFSSGGFGEQFF. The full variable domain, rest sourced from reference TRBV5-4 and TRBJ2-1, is ETGVTQSPTHLIKTRGQQVTLRCSSQSGHNTVSWYQQALGQGPQFIFQYYREEENGRGNFPPRFSGLQFPNYSSELNVNALELDDSALYLCASSFSSGGFGEQFFGPGTRLTVL.

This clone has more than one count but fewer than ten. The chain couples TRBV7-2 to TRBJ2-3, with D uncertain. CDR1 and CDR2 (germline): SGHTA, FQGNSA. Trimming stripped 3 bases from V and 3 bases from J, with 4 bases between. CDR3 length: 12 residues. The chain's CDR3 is CASSFGTDTQYF. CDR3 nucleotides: TGTGCCAGCAGCTTTGGTACAGATACGCAGTATTTT.

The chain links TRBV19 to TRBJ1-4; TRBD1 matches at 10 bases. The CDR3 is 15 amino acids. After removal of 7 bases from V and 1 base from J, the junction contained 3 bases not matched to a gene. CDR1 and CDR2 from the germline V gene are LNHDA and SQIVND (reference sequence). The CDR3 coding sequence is TGTGCCAGTAACGACAGGGGGCGAACTAATGAAAAACTGTTTTTT. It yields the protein CASNDRGRTNEKLFF.

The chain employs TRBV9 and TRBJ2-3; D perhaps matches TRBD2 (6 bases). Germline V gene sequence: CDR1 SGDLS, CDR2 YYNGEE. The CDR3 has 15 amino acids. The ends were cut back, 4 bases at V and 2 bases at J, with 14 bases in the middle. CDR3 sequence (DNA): TGTGCCAGCAGCCGTCCGGGACTGAACACAGATACGCAGTATTTT. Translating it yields CASSRPGLNTDTQYF.

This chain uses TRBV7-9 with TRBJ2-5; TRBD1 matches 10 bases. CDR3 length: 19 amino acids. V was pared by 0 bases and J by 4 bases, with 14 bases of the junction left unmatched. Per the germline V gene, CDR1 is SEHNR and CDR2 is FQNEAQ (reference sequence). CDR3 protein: CASSLALGWDRGFRETQYF. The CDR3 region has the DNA TGTGCCAGCAGCTTAGCGCTTGGATGGGACAGGGGATTCCGAGAGACCCAGTACTTC.

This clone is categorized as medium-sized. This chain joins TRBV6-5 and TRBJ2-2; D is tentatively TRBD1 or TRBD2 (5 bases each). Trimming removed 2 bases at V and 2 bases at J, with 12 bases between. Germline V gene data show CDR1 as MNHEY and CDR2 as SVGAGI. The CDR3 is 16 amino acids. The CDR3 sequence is CASSYKGRPNTGELFF. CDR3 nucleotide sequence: TGTGCCAGCAGTTACAAGGGACGCCCTAACACCGGGGAGCTGTTTTTT.